These 9 T cell receptor beta chains share one sample of origin, sequenced in a study of T cell responses to AZD1222 COVID-19 vaccine. Sequenced by immunoSEQ multiplex PCR; TCRdb stores in-frame clones only, minus some. The table has fewer than 150,000 clones, 90% seen once. Sample: peripheral blood, taken on day 0 of AZD1222 vaccination. The receptor set was obtained from an adult in good health.

V is TRBV5-4 and J is TRBJ2-2, with 10 bases lining up with TRBD1. This CDR3 has 18 residues. The V gene end was trimmed by 4 bases and the J gene end by 3 bases; junction bases not matched to a gene: 12. Germline CDR1 reads SGHNT; CDR2 reads YYREEE (reference sequence). The CDR3 loop is CASSTPGTGVGDTGELFF. The CDR3 coding sequence is TGTGCCAGCAGCACTCCCGGGACAGGGGTCGGGGACACCGGGGAGCTGTTTTTT.

V and J are TRBV7-2 and TRBJ1-2, with D hard to call. This CDR3 has 15 residues. V lost 0 bases to trimming and J lost 3 bases, with 11 bases between them. Germline V gives CDR1 SGHTA, CDR2 FQGNSA. The CDR3 protein is CASSLAQTEYYGYTF. The CDR3 nucleotides read TGTGCCAGCAGCTTAGCTCAAACAGAATACTATGGCTACACCTTC.

The gene calls are TRBV11-2 and TRBJ2-5, with TRBD2 matching over 12 bases. Trimming cost V 6 bases and J 2 bases; bases outside gene matches: 7. This CDR3 has 16 residues. CDR1 is SGHAT and CDR2 is FQNNGV in the germline V gene. In nucleotides, the CDR3 is TGTGCCAGCAGGCCGACTAGCGGGAGACTACAAGAGACCCAGTACTTC. Translation gives CASRPTSGRLQETQYF.

The rearrangement links TRBV29-1 to TRBJ2-3; 8 bases map to TRBD2. This CDR3 comprises 13 residues. Germline V gene lookup returns CDR1 SQVTM and CDR2 ANQGSEA. The CDR3 loop reads CSVNGGGTDTQYF. CDR3 nucleotides: TGCAGTGTGAACGGGGGGGGCACAGATACGCAGTATTTT.

V is TRBV9 and J is TRBJ2-3; 8 bases fit TRBD1. CDR3 length equals 16 residues. CDR1 and CDR2 (germline): SGDLS, YYNGEE. V lost 0 bases to trimming and J lost 5 bases; unmatched junction nucleotides: 8. The CDR3 DNA reads TGTGCCAGCAGCGTAGAGGACAGGGAAGTCGGAGATACGCAGTATTTT. Translation: CASSVEDREVGDTQYF.

The DNA for the CDR3 is TGTGCCAGCAGTTACTCCCCTCAAGGGGTCTACACCTTC. Translated: CASSYSPQGVYTF. The chain has TRBV6-6 and TRBJ1-2; possible D gene TRBD1, 5 bases. Germline CDR1 MNHNY, CDR2 SVGAGI (reference sequence). V gave up 0 bases and J gave up 10 bases, with 12 bases separating them. CDR3 length: 13 residues.

The rearrangement uses TRBV10-1 and TRBJ1-4; D unresolved. CDR1 and CDR2 from the germline V gene are WNHNN and SYGVQD (reference sequence). The CDR3 consists of 11 residues. V lost 8 bases to trimming and J lost 2 bases, with 3 bases between them. The CDR3 DNA follows: TGCGCCAGCCCTACTAATGAAAAACTGTTTTTT. Protein sequence: CASPTNEKLFF.

V usage is TRBV15 and J usage is TRBJ2-4; D is undetermined. Per germline, CDR1 LNHNV and CDR2 YYDKDF (reference sequence). V was trimmed by 3 bases and J by 6 bases, leaving 12 bases between them. The CDR3 is 14 amino acids. CDR3 in DNA: TGTGCCACCAGCAGCCCCTCCCGTCGAAACATTCAGTACTTC. Amino acid sequence: CATSSPSRRNIQYF.

The V gene is TRBV5-1, the J gene TRBJ1-3, with 11 positions matching TRBD1. Germline assignment: CDR1 SGHRS and CDR2 YFSETQ. After removal of 4 bases from V and 4 bases from J, the junction contained 7 bases not matched to a gene. The CDR3 loop spans 16 amino acids. This chain's CDR3 is CASSHADRGQGNTIYF. The DNA of the CDR3 is TGCGCCAGCAGCCACGCGGACAGGGGGCAAGGAAACACCATATATTTT. The full variable domain, its missing parts supplied by reference TRBV5-1 and TRBJ1-3, is KAGVTQTPRYLIKTRGQQVTLSCSPISGHRSVSWYQQTPGQGLQFLFEYFSETQRNKGNFPGRFSGRQFSNSRSEMNVSTLELGDSALYLCASSHADRGQGNTIYFGEGSWLTVV.